This T cell receptor beta chain derives from a study of T cells after yellow fever vaccination. Study details: Libraries from low-cell-number fractions were prepared with the SMART-Seq v4 Ultra Low Input RNA kit.

The CDR3 length is 16 residues. Germline CDR1 and CDR2: SGHTA and FQGNSA. V was clipped by 1 base and J by 3 bases; unmatched bases: 7. One entry per CDR3 protein results from TCRdb running MiXCR on the 5' RACE reads. The table shows some 350,000 distinct CDR3 sequences, with over 8% occurring only once. This specimen was PBMCs, taken on the day of the first yellow fever vaccination. The TCR sequence derives from a man aged 18-30 years who received the YFV17D yellow fever vaccine. The V call is TRBV7-2, the J call TRBJ2-3, with 7 bases aligning to TRBD2. The CDR3 sequence is CASSLGSWGGTDTQYF. The DNA for the CDR3 is TGTGCCAGCAGCTTAGGAAGTTGGGGGGGAACAGATACGCAGTATTTT.